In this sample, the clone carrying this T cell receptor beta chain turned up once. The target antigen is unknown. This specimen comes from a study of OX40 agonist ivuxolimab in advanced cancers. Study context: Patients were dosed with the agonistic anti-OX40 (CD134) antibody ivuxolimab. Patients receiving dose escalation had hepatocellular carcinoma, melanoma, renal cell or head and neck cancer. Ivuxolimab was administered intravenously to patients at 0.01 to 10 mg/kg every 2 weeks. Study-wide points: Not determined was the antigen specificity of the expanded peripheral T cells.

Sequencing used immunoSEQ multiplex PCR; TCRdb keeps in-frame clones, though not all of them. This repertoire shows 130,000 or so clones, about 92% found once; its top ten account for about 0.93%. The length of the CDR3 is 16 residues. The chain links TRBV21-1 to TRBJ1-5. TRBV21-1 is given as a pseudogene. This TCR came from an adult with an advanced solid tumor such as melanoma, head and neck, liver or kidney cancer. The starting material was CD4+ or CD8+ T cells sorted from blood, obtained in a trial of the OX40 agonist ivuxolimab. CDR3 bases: TGTGCCAGCGGGACTCCGAGGTCAGCGAGGGATCAGCCCCAGCATTTT. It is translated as CASGTPRSARDQPQHF.